This TCR beta chain originates from a study of tumor-infiltrating lymphocytes in primary liver carcinoma. Study overall: Productive TCRbeta read counts per sample ran from roughly 3.6 to 7.5 million and were similar across tissue types. Study-level results: With p = 0.039, the top-250-clone fraction in tumors significantly exceeded that in blood. Less overlap was seen in tumor-adjacent and tumor-blood pairs than in tumor region pairs.

Both blood RNA, taken from unsorted whole blood, and germline DNA were extracted. Peripheral blood, 3.5 to 4.5 milliliters, was collected prior to surgery. Worth noting for this clonotype: As yet, its antigen is unknown.

Total RNA (about 500 ng) served as template for TCR beta cDNA synthesis primed by a constant-region primer. Three-round nested multiplex PCR performed with slightly modified ARM-PCR produced the TCR beta libraries. TCRdb used MiXCR to reprocess the multiplex PCR reads, holding one entry per CDR3 protein. The table has 300,000 to 400,000 distinct CDR3 sequences, more than 55% seen once. Sequences were obtained from peripheral blood. The receptor's source is a man between 35 and 55 years old with primary liver carcinoma and hepatitis B virus infection.

The CDR3 nucleotides are TGTGCCAGCAGCATAGGGGGGGGATACGACAATGAGCAGTTCTTC. Translation gives CASSIGGGYDNEQFF. The J gene is TRBJ2-1, the V gene TRBV7-9, with D possibly matching TRBD2 (7 bases). The V and J ends lost 5 bases and 5 bases respectively, with 16 bases between them. The CDR3 is made up of 15 amino acids. In germline, CDR1 is SEHNR, CDR2 FQNEAQ (reference sequence).